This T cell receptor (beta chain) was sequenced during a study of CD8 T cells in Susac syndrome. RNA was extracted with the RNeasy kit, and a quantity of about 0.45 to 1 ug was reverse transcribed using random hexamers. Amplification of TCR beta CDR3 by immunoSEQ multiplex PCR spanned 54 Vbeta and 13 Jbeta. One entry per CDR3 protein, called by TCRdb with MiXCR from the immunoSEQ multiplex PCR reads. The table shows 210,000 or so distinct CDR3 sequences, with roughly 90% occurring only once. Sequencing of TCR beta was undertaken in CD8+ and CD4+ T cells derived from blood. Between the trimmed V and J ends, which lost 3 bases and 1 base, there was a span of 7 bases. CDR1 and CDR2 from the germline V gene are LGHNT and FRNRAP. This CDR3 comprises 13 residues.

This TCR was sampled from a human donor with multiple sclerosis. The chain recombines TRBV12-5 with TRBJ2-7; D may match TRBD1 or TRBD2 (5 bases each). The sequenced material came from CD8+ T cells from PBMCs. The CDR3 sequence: CASGFWGSYEQYF. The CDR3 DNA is TGTGCTAGTGGTTTTTGGGGGTCCTACGAGCAGTACTTC.